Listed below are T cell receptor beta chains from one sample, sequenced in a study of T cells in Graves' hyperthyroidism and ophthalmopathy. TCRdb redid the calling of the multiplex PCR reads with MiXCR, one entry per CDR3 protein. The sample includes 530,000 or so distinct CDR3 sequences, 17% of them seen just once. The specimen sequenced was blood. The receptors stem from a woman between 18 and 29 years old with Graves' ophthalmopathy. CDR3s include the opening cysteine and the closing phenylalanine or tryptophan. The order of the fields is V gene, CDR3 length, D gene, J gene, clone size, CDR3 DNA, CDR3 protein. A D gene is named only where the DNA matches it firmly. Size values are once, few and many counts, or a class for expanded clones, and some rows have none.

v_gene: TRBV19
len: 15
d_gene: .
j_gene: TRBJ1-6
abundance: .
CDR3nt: TGTGCCAGCTCGGACGGGGGGGCTAAATATTCACCCCTCCACTTT
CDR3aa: CASSDGGAKYSPLHF

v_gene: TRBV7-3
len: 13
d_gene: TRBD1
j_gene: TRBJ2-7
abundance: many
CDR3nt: TGTGCCAGCAGCTTGGACAGGGGCTACGAGCAGTACTTC
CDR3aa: CASSLDRGYEQYF

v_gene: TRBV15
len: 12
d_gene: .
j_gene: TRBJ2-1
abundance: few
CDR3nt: TGTGCCACCCTGACGCCGACCAATGAGCAGTTCTTC
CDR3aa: CATLTPTNEQFF

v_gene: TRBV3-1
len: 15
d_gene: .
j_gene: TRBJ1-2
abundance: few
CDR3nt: TGTGCCAGCAGCCCCAGGGCCCCCAAAAACTATGGCTACACCTTC
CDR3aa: CASSPRAPKNYGYTF

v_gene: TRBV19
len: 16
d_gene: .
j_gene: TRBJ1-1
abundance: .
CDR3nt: TGTGCCAGTAGTATAGGGTGGCTGGCAAGGAACACTGAAGCTTTCTTT
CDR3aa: CASSIGWLARNTEAFF

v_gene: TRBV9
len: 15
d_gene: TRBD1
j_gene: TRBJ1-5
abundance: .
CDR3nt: TGTGCCAGCAGCTCCGGACAGGGGGAGGATCAGCCCCAGCATTTT
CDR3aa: CASSSGQGEDQPQHF

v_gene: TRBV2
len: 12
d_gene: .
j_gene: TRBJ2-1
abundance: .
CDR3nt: TGTGCCAGCAGGACAGTTATCCATGAGCAGTTCTTC
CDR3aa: CASRTVIHEQFF

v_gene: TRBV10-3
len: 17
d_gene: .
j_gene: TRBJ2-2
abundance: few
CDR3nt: TGTGCCATCAGTGCCGTTCGACTAGTCTCGAACACCGGGGAGCTGTTTTTT
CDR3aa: CAISAVRLVSNTGELFF

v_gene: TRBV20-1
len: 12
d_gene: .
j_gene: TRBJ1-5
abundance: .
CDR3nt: TGCAGTGCTAGTCCCGGGAATCAGCCCCAGCATTTT
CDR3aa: CSASPGNQPQHF

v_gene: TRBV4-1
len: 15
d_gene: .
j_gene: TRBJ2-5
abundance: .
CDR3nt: TGCGCCAGCAACCCTACGTACTGGTCCAGCGGGACCCAGTACTTC
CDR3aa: CASNPTYWSSGTQYF

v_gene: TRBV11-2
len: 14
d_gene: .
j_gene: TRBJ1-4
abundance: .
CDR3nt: TGTGCCAGCAGCTTAGGACAGATTAATGAAAAACTGTTTTTT
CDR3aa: CASSLGQINEKLFF

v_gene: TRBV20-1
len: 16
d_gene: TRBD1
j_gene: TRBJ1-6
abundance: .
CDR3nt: TGCAGTGCTAGAGACTCACGACAGGGGGATAATTCACCCCTCCACTTT
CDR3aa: CSARDSRQGDNSPLHF

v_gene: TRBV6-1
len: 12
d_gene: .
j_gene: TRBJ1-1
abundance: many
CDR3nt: TGTGCCAGCCAAATAGGGGGAACTGAAGCTTTCTTT
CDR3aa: CASQIGGTEAFF

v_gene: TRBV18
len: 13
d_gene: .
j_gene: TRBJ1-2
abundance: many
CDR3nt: TGTGCCAGCTCCCTACAGGGAAGCTATGGCTACACCTTC
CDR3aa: CASSLQGSYGYTF

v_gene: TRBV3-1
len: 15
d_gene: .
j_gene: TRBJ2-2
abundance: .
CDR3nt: TGTGCCAGCAGCCAGGGGTCCGGGGGATCCGGGGAGCTGTTTTTT
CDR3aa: CASSQGSGGSGELFF

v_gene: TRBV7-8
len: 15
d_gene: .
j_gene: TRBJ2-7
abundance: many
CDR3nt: TGTGCCAGCAGCTTAAGAGCAGACTGTGGGGGGGAGCAGTACTTC
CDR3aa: CASSLRADCGGEQYF

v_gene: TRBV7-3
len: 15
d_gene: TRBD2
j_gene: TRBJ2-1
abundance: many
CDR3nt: TGTGCCAGCAGCTCAGCGGGGGATGAAGCGTATGAGCAGTTCTTC
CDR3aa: CASSSAGDEAYEQFF

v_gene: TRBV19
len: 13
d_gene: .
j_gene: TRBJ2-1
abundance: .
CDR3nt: TGTGCCAGTACCAAGGGTCCGGGCAATGAGCAGTTCTTC
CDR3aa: CASTKGPGNEQFF

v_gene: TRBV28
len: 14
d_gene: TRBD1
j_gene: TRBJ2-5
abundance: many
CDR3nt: TGTGCCAGCAGTTGGGACAGCTTCCAGGAGACCCAGTACTTC
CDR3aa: CASSWDSFQETQYF

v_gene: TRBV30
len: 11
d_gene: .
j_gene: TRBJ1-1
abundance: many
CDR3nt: TGTGCCTGGAGTCGGCCAAAGGGGCCTTTCTTT
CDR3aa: CAWSRPKGPFF

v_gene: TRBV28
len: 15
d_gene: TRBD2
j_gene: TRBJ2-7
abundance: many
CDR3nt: TGTGCCAGCAGCCCCCCCGTAGCGGGGGCCTACGAGCAGTACTTC
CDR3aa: CASSPPVAGAYEQYF

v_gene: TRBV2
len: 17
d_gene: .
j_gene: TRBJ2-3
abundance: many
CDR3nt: TGTGCCAGCAGTGAATTTGGCTCTTTATTCAACACAGATACGCAGTATTTT
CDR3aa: CASSEFGSLFNTDTQYF

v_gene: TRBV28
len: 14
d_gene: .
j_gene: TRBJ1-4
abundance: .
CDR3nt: TGTGCCAGCAGTTTTCCGGGAGAGAGTGAAAAACTGTTTTTT
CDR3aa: CASSFPGESEKLFF

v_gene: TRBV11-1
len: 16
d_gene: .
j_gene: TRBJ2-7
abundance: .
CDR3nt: TGTGCCAGCAGCTTAGGCCTAGTCGTGGCCTCCTACGAGCAGTACTTC
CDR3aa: CASSLGLVVASYEQYF

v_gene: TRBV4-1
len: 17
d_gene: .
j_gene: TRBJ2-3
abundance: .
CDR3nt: TGCGCCAGCAGCCAAGACGGAGGCAGGGCGGGCACAGATACGCAGTATTTT
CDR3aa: CASSQDGGRAGTDTQYF

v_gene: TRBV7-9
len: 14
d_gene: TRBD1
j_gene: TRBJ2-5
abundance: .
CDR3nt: TGTGCCAGCAGCTCGACAGGGAACCAAGAGACCCAGTACTTC
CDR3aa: CASSSTGNQETQYF

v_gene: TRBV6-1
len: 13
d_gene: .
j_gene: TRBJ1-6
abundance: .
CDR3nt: TGTGCCAGCTGGGACGGGAAAAATTCACCCCTCCACTTT
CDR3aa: CASWDGKNSPLHF

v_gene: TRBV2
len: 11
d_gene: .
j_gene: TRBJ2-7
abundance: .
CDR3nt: TGTGCCAGCAGCTCAGCCTACGAGCAGCACTTC
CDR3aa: CASSSAYEQHF

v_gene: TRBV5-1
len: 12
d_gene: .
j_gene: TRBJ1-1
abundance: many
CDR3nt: TGCGCCAGCAATGACATGAACACTGAAGCTTTCTTT
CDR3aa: CASNDMNTEAFF